In its sample, the clone carrying this T cell receptor beta chain is medium-sized (0.01 to 0.1%). Its antigen is as yet unknown. This entry belongs to a study of spatial heterogeneity in lung cancer. Overall study: A consistent excess of beta-chain over alpha-chain sequences was detected.

Carried by each TCR cDNA molecule was a unique molecular identifier. TCRdb independently ran MiXCR on the 5' RACE reads; one entry per CDR3 protein. The sample contains 3,000 or so distinct CDR3 sequences, roughly 6.3% of which appear only once. The CDR3 covers 15 residues. Trimming took 4 bases from V and 0 from J, leaving 13 bases between them. Germline V CDR1 and CDR2: SGHRS, YFSETQ. Time point here: sample taken at primary tumor resection. In each case, whole RNA from tumor, nontumor lung or frozen PBMC was sequenced unsorted. Study findings and constraints: Tracking of ubiquitous and regional nonsynonymous mutations by counts of ubiquitous and regional expanded TCRs, respectively, was seen. The number of expanded tumor alpha and beta chains correlated with mutation number.

The J gene is TRBJ1-1, the V gene TRBV5-1; a possible D gene is TRBD1 (5 bases). The sequence was collected from a male donor with early-stage non-small cell lung cancer. The source was lung tumor tissue, collected at surgery. CDR3 protein: CASSPREGMNTEAFF. In nucleotides, the CDR3 is TGCGCCAGCAGCCCCCGGGAGGGGATGAACACTGAAGCTTTCTTT.